Listed below are T cell receptor beta chains from one sample, sequenced in a study of shared clonotypes between healthy human individuals. Clones were read by immunoSEQ multiplex PCR, and TCRdb kept only the in-frame ones, dropping some. The sample yields about 960,000 clones, approximately 80% seen once. Sequencing was performed on memory CD4+ T cells sorted from blood. The receptors here all came from a man younger than 35 in good health. Each CDR3 is given with its conserved first and last residue. D genes are given only for firm matches. Only some rows state a clone size, as once, few, many or a class for expanded clones.

>NA|TRBJ2-2|TRBV7-8|TRBD1
CASSGTGGRYTGELFF
TGTGCCAGCAGCGGCACAGGGGGGCGTTACACCGGGGAGCTGTTTTTT
>NA|TRBJ2-3|TRBV18|TRBD1
CASSQGQGGTDTQYF
TGTGCCAGCTCACAGGGACAGGGTGGCACAGATACGCAGTATTTT
>NA|TRBJ2-5|TRBV5-8|NA
CASSFGGPQYF
TGTGCCAGCAGCTTTGGGGGGCCCCAGTACTTC
>few|TRBJ2-7|TRBV2|NA
CASRVSYEQYF
TGTGCCAGCAGAGTCTCCTACGAGCAGTACTTC
>NA|TRBJ2-7|TRBV29-1|TRBD2
CSGISGVNIYEQYF
TGCAGCGGTATTAGCGGGGTAAACATCTACGAGCAGTACTTC
>NA|TRBJ1-2|TRBV5-1|NA
CASSLGGSDYGYTF
TGCGCCAGCAGCTTGGGGGGTAGCGACTATGGCTACACCTTC
>NA|TRBJ2-2|TRBV29-1|TRBD2
CSVAGLAGSTGELFF
TGCAGCGTGGCTGGACTAGCGGGGAGCACCGGGGAGCTGTTTTTT
>NA|TRBJ1-5|TRBV7-9|TRBD1
CASSVGTGSNQPQHF
TGTGCCAGCAGCGTCGGGACAGGGTCAAATCAGCCCCAGCATTTT
>NA|TRBJ2-7|TRBV6-5|NA
CASSLKMGEQYF
TGTGCCAGCAGTTTGAAGATGGGGGAGCAGTACTTC
>few|TRBJ1-5|TRBV6-1|NA
CASAGGVSNQPQHF
TGTGCCAGCGCTGGAGGGGTTAGCAATCAGCCCCAGCATTTT
>NA|TRBJ1-6|TRBV19|NA
CASSERNSPLHF
TGTGCCAGTAGCGAACGGAATTCACCCCTCCACTTT
>NA|TRBJ2-7|TRBV18|TRBD1
CASSLTGTGAYEQYF
TGTGCCAGCTCATTAACCGGGACAGGGGCCTACGAGCAGTACTTC
>NA|TRBJ1-5|TRBV4-1|NA
CASSQDNSLNRPQHF
TGCGCCAGCAGCCAAGATAATTCCCTAAATAGGCCCCAGCATTTT
>few|TRBJ1-4|TRBV27|TRBD1
CASSGQGVGEKLFF
TGTGCCAGCAGCGGACAGGGGGTCGGTGAAAAACTGTTTTTT
>NA|TRBJ2-7|TRBV7-2|TRBD2
CASSFRAGASSYEQYF
TGTGCCAGCAGCTTCAGAGCGGGAGCCTCCTCCTACGAGCAGTACTTC
>NA|TRBJ1-1|TRBV7-9|NA
CASSLERRHAVNTEAFF
TGTGCCAGCAGCTTAGAACGGCGGCACGCGGTGAACACTGAAGCTTTCTTT
>few|TRBJ2-3|TRBV5-1|TRBD2
CASGLRGVADTQYF
TGCGCCAGCGGGTTACGGGGGGTGGCAGATACGCAGTATTTT
>NA|TRBJ1-2|TRBV6-5|NA
CASSRGGASDYGYTF
TGTGCCAGCAGTAGGGGGGGGGCGAGTGACTATGGCTACACCTTC
>NA|TRBJ2-7|TRBV7-9|NA
CASSPGGSSYEQYF
TGTGCCAGCAGCCCCGGTGGGAGCTCCTACGAGCAGTACTTC
>NA|TRBJ1-4|TRBV5-1|NA
CASSGGGINEKLFF
TGCGCCAGCAGCGGTGGGGGAATTAATGAAAAACTGTTTTTT
>NA|TRBJ2-1|TRBV11-2|NA
CASSPTGVGSYNEQFF
TGTGCCAGCAGCCCCACGGGGGTAGGGTCCTACAATGAGCAGTTCTTC
>many|TRBJ2-1|TRBV4-3|NA
CASSQDLAGPSYNEQFF
TGCGCCAGCAGCCAAGATTTGGCAGGGCCTTCCTACAATGAGCAGTTCTTC
>NA|TRBJ2-7|TRBV5-1|NA
CASSATLVVQYF
TGCGCCAGCAGCGCAACACTAGTCGTGCAGTACTTC
>NA|TRBJ2-7|TRBV27|TRBD1
CASSLLQGASYEQYF
TGTGCCAGCAGTTTGTTACAGGGGGCTTCCTACGAGCAGTACTTC
>NA|TRBJ2-7|TRBV2|TRBD1
CASSVTGGEQYF
TGTGCCAGCAGTGTCACAGGGGGAGAGCAGTACTTC
>NA|TRBJ2-7|TRBV7-2|NA
CASSPGLLQYF
TGTGCCAGCAGCCCGGGACTCCTCCAGTACTTC
>NA|TRBJ1-6|TRBV28|TRBD1
CASSPPGTGIQSPLHF
TGTGCCAGCAGTCCTCCGGGGACAGGGATTCAGTCACCCCTCCACTTT
>NA|TRBJ2-3|TRBV6-6|NA
CASSYLPQTTDTQYF
TGTGCCAGCAGTTACTTGCCCCAAACCACAGATACGCAGTATTTT
>NA|TRBJ2-5|TRBV7-2|TRBD2
CASSTGLAGQGTQYF
TGTGCCAGCAGCACGGGACTAGCGGGACAGGGGACCCAGTACTTC
>NA|TRBJ1-1|TRBV27|NA
CASRRVGGQKNTEAFF
TGTGCCAGCAGACGGGTCGGAGGACAGAAAAACACTGAAGCTTTCTTT
>NA|TRBJ1-2|TRBV7-2|NA
CASSLDSGSGSYGYTF
TGTGCCAGCAGCTTAGATTCTGGGTCAGGGAGCTATGGCTACACCTTC
>NA|TRBJ2-1|TRBV11-2|TRBD2
CASSLEGLAGAGRFF
TGTGCCAGCAGCTTAGAAGGGCTAGCGGGAGCCGGGAGGTTCTTC
>NA|TRBJ2-7|TRBV2|TRBD1
CASSADRGPYEQYF
TGTGCCAGCAGTGCAGACAGGGGACCCTACGAGCAGTACTTC
>NA|TRBJ2-6|TRBV14|NA
CASSQLSSGANVLTF
TGTGCCAGCAGCCAACTAAGTTCTGGGGCCAACGTCCTGACTTTC
>once|TRBJ2-5|TRBV28|NA
CASSWGKKETQYF
TGTGCCAGCAGCTGGGGGAAAAAAGAGACCCAGTACTTC
>NA|TRBJ2-1|TRBV18|NA
CASSPPSQGHSSYNEQFF
TGTGCCAGCTCACCACCGAGTCAGGGACACAGCTCCTACAATGAGCAGTTCTTC
>NA|TRBJ2-5|TRBV5-8|NA
CASTGQLGETQYF
TGTGCCAGCACCGGACAGTTGGGGGAGACCCAGTACTTC
>few|TRBJ2-5|TRBV7-9|TRBD2
CASSLGGLAGAQETQYF
TGTGCCAGCAGCTTAGGGGGACTAGCGGGAGCTCAAGAGACCCAGTACTTC
>NA|TRBJ1-2|TRBV5-6|NA
CASSWGRANYGYTF
TGTGCCAGCAGCTGGGGGAGAGCTAACTATGGCTACACCTTC
>NA|TRBJ1-3|TRBV19|NA
CASTHLGGGNTIYF
TGTGCCAGTACCCACCTGGGCGGAGGAAACACCATATATTTT